A selection of T cell receptor beta chains follows, all from one sample in a study of CD8 T cells in Susac syndrome. MiXCR, applied by TCRdb to the immunoSEQ multiplex PCR reads, yields one record per CDR3 protein. The sample shows more than 85,000 distinct CDR3 sequences, 90% to 98% of them seen only once. Input material: CD4+ T cells from PBMCs. The origin of the receptors is a human donor in good health. Both conserved end residues are part of each CDR3. Each record gives: J gene, V gene, CDR3 length, D gene, clone size, CDR3 protein, CDR3 DNA. D genes are given only for firm matches. The size entry is marked missing in some rows and otherwise reads once, few, many or a size class.

j_call: TRBJ1-1
v_call: TRBV5-6
cdr3_length: 13
d_call: .
clone_size: .
cdr3_aa: CASSHSWNTEAFF
cdr3_nt: TGTGCCAGCAGTCACTCTTGGAACACTGAAGCTTTCTTT

j_call: TRBJ2-7
v_call: TRBV7-3
cdr3_length: 13
d_call: .
clone_size: .
cdr3_aa: CASSLGAHLEQYF
cdr3_nt: TGTGCCAGCAGCTTAGGGGCTCACCTCGAGCAGTACTTC

j_call: TRBJ2-5
v_call: TRBV29-1
cdr3_length: 13
d_call: .
clone_size: .
cdr3_aa: CSVESGPGETQYF
cdr3_nt: TGCAGCGTTGAATCGGGACCTGGGGAGACCCAGTACTTC

j_call: TRBJ1-1
v_call: TRBV7-9
cdr3_length: 15
d_call: .
clone_size: .
cdr3_aa: CASSHYRDLNTEAFF
cdr3_nt: TGTGCCAGCAGCCACTACAGGGATCTGAACACTGAAGCTTTCTTT

j_call: TRBJ2-1
v_call: TRBV7-9
cdr3_length: 13
d_call: TRBD2
clone_size: .
cdr3_aa: CASSSERGNEQFF
cdr3_nt: TGTGCCAGCAGCTCGGAGCGGGGGAATGAGCAGTTCTTC

j_call: TRBJ2-7
v_call: TRBV29-1
cdr3_length: 12
d_call: TRBD1
clone_size: .
cdr3_aa: CSVGQGSYEQYF
cdr3_nt: TGCAGCGTTGGACAGGGGAGCTACGAGCAGTACTTC

j_call: TRBJ2-7
v_call: TRBV4-1
cdr3_length: 18
d_call: .
clone_size: .
cdr3_aa: CASSQDPALGTSSYEQYF
cdr3_nt: TGCGCCAGCAGCCAAGATCCCGCCTTGGGAACGAGCTCCTACGAGCAGTACTTC

j_call: TRBJ2-3
v_call: TRBV20-1
cdr3_length: 10
d_call: .
clone_size: .
cdr3_aa: CSARSDTQYF
cdr3_nt: TGCAGTGCTAGGTCCGATACGCAGTATTTT

j_call: TRBJ2-5
v_call: TRBV5-1
cdr3_length: 15
d_call: .
clone_size: .
cdr3_aa: CASSSGGSREETQYF
cdr3_nt: TGCGCCAGCAGCTCTGGTGGATCCAGGGAAGAGACCCAGTACTTC

j_call: TRBJ1-5
v_call: TRBV6-6
cdr3_length: 15
d_call: TRBD1
clone_size: .
cdr3_aa: CASKGASDSNQPQHF
cdr3_nt: TGTGCCAGCAAGGGGGCATCGGATAGCAATCAGCCCCAGCATTTT

j_call: TRBJ2-6
v_call: TRBV6-2/TRBV6-3
cdr3_length: 18
d_call: .
clone_size: few
cdr3_aa: CASNFDGDGFAGANVLTF
cdr3_nt: TGTGCCAGTAATTTCGACGGGGATGGATTTGCTGGGGCCAACGTCCTGACTTTC

j_call: TRBJ2-7
v_call: TRBV20-1
cdr3_length: 13
d_call: TRBD2
clone_size: .
cdr3_aa: CSAPTSGRGEQYF
cdr3_nt: TGCAGTGCCCCAACTAGCGGGAGAGGCGAGCAGTACTTC

j_call: TRBJ2-5
v_call: TRBV5-4
cdr3_length: 15
d_call: TRBD2
clone_size: once
cdr3_aa: CASSLDGGGPETQYF
cdr3_nt: TGTGCCAGCAGCTTGGACGGGGGGGGCCCGGAGACCCAGTACTTC

j_call: TRBJ1-2
v_call: TRBV5-7
cdr3_length: 16
d_call: .
clone_size: .
cdr3_aa: CASSYTQGLLSYGYTF
cdr3_nt: TGTGCCAGCAGCTACACCCAGGGCCTTCTGAGTTATGGCTACACCTTC

j_call: TRBJ2-2
v_call: TRBV4-1
cdr3_length: 17
d_call: .
clone_size: .
cdr3_aa: CASSQDPDRTGAGELFF
cdr3_nt: TGCGCCAGCAGCCAAGACCCTGACAGGACCGGTGCCGGGGAGCTGTTTTTT

j_call: TRBJ1-1
v_call: TRBV6-5
cdr3_length: 13
d_call: .
clone_size: .
cdr3_aa: CASKENGNTEAFF
cdr3_nt: TGTGCCAGCAAGGAAAATGGGAACACTGAAGCTTTCTTT

j_call: TRBJ2-5
v_call: TRBV5-1
cdr3_length: 16
d_call: .
clone_size: .
cdr3_aa: CASSSSGTNNGETQYF
cdr3_nt: TGCGCCAGCAGCTCCTCCGGGACAAACAACGGAGAGACCCAGTACTTC

j_call: TRBJ1-1
v_call: TRBV5-1
cdr3_length: 14
d_call: .
clone_size: .
cdr3_aa: CASSLEPPNTEAFF
cdr3_nt: TGCGCCAGCAGCCTTGAGCCCCCGAACACTGAAGCTTTCTTT

j_call: TRBJ1-2
v_call: TRBV9
cdr3_length: 12
d_call: TRBD1
clone_size: once
cdr3_aa: CASSAPGGGYTF
cdr3_nt: TGTGCCAGCAGCGCCCCAGGGGGTGGCTACACCTTC

j_call: TRBJ1-5
v_call: TRBV27
cdr3_length: 15
d_call: TRBD1
clone_size: .
cdr3_aa: CASSLATGGNQPQHF
cdr3_nt: TGTGCCAGCAGTTTAGCTACAGGGGGGAATCAGCCCCAGCATTTT

j_call: TRBJ2-7
v_call: TRBV4-3
cdr3_length: 15
d_call: TRBD2
clone_size: .
cdr3_aa: CASSQAAGLPFEQYF
cdr3_nt: TGCGCCAGCAGCCAAGCAGCGGGGCTACCCTTCGAGCAGTACTTC

j_call: TRBJ2-7
v_call: TRBV7-2
cdr3_length: 12
d_call: TRBD1
clone_size: .
cdr3_aa: CASSVGTAEQYF
cdr3_nt: TGTGCCAGCAGCGTAGGGACAGCCGAGCAGTACTTC

j_call: TRBJ2-7
v_call: TRBV7-2
cdr3_length: 14
d_call: .
clone_size: .
cdr3_aa: CASSALIDPNEQYF
cdr3_nt: TGTGCCAGCAGCGCGTTAATAGACCCCAACGAGCAGTACTTC

j_call: TRBJ2-5
v_call: TRBV25-1
cdr3_length: 13
d_call: TRBD2
clone_size: few
cdr3_aa: CASSFAGEETQYF
cdr3_nt: TGTGCCAGCTCCTTCGCGGGGGAAGAGACCCAGTACTTC

j_call: TRBJ2-3
v_call: TRBV3-1
cdr3_length: 13
d_call: .
clone_size: .
cdr3_aa: CASSQDGAGVGYF
cdr3_nt: TGTGCCAGCAGCCAAGATGGGGCAGGAGTGGGGTATTTT